This T cell receptor (beta chain) was found in a study of cytomegalovirus exposure and HLA in healthy donors (dated by TCRdb to about 2017). With regard to the full study: In an earlier analysis of 450 to 750 of the donors, roughly 300 Gb of sequence data and roughly 100 million unique TCR beta sequences from 180 million or so T cells were reported. Every discovery cohort repertoire had been produced on one sequencing platform. Among roughly 400 genotyped donors of the cohort, an average of roughly 230,000 unique TCR beta nucleotide sequences was sequenced per donor, of which roughly 17% were non-productive. Five DR-DQ haplotypes were treated as single units for association and clustering because of strong linkage in the cohort. A later genetic analysis used genome-wide SNP genotypes for about 65% of the roughly 700 donors, treating that subset as a discovery cohort. Donor age, sex, ethnicity and CMV serostatus were compiled alongside the repertoire data. Along with the approximately 700-subject first cohort, a separate validation cohort of roughly 110 different subjects was used. To decide whether each TCR beta V gene segment behaved as functional or pseudogenic, an earlier analysis of some 600 of the donors relied on high-throughput TCR beta sequencing. Of the 300 to 400 genotyped donors, approximately 83% fell in the genetic ancestry cluster associated with self-reported Caucasian donors. Both class I and class II loci were covered by HLA typing, at four-digit resolution. About 330 gigabases of sequencing data and approximately 91 million unique TCR sequences made up an early release that covered 500 to 650 HLA-typed donors. The study was designed to test whether signatures of past pathogen exposure could be identified by cataloging public T cell receptors. To predict cytomegalovirus infection status, the study brought together high-throughput TCR immunosequencing, statistical association of individual TCRs with disease status, and machine learning. To study patterns of TCR occurrence, a later analysis re-analyzed previously published TCR beta repertoires from 666 donors and added high-resolution HLA genotyping. The later analysis used no new phenotypic data to find candidate immune exposures, relying instead on TCR beta sequences and their occurrence across donors. The T cell repertoires of 700 or so subjects were profiled by immunosequencing and related to cytomegalovirus serostatus. Typing coverage varied by locus: about 629-630 donors for A, B, C, DRB1 and DQB1; 522 for DQA1; approximately 610 for DPA1; about 450 for DPB1.

Here is what the overall study found, with its caveats: The classifier was reported to diagnose cytomegalovirus status with high specificity and sensitivity in both the original and validation cohorts. The 87-base-pair reads could not distinguish some IMGT-functional V segments, including TRBV6-2 and TRBV6-3, so those segments were excluded. Compared with the 666-donor mean, donors in an Asian-associated ancestry cluster had fewer N-insertions in productive TCRs, according to a later genetic analysis. An earlier analysis of approximately 500 of the donors showed that most TCR beta V segments appeared in productive rearrangements either about 90% or about 30% of the time, which broadly matched IMGT annotations. A further reported finding was that TCR beta sequences accurately predicted the HLA-A and HLA-B alleles for most subjects in the first cohort. Most TCR sequences were observed very rarely across donors, whereas some public TCRs were present in many individuals. Specific HLA alleles were associated with 16,951 TCR beta sequences at a false discovery rate of 0.05 in a later analysis. Only TCR beta chains were sequenced in this cohort, and the absence of alpha or paired-chain data limited detectable features. In a later analysis, HLA-associated TCR beta chains were found to be more clonally expanded and to have lower generation probabilities than equally common non-associated chains. A later genetic analysis associated a missense DCLRE1C variant with V-gene and J-gene trimming of TCR beta chains, and an independent cohort replicated the association. According to the authors, the approach could potentially be generalized to other disease states and immunological phenotypes. The study listed approximately 150 TCR beta chains as associated with cytomegalovirus. A cluster of highly shared sequence variants was judged likely to be a technical artifact of the sequencing pipeline. Linkage disequilibrium might explain the correlated functional status among segregating V segments, but an unknown experimental factor could not be excluded. In a later analysis, most CMV-associated TCR beta chains were found to appear HLA-restricted, with HLA associations seemingly driven largely by CMV exposure. Sequencing depth was assumed to be roughly uniform across donors in the presence/absence analyses, though that assumption may not hold. In vitro tests confirmed that a few of the cytomegalovirus-associated TCR beta chains recognize cytomegalovirus antigens. According to a later analysis, TCR association rates differed among HLA loci, with DRB1 alleles showing the most associated TCRs and HLA-C alleles showing the fewest. Strong co-occurrence of HLA alleles, especially DR and DQ, made assigning TCR associations to individual alleles difficult. Roughly 15 rarely observed V segments, including chromosome 9 orphons, were excluded from the earlier analysis of approximately 600 of the donors because counts were too low. A later analysis reported that several top co-occurrence clusters appeared linked to parvovirus B19, influenza, CMV and Epstein-Barr virus. CMV serostatus was the only immune exposure information available for the cohort. Because HLA typing was unavailable for some donors at each locus, only the typed subset was used in association tests.

From cysteine to phenylalanine, the CDR3 is 14 amino acids long. Only CDR3 DNA is held: 42 bases, read in frame from base 1. After removal of 6 bases from V and 3 bases from J, the junction retains 4 bases not matched to a gene. Per the germline V gene, SNHLY is the CDR1 and FYNNEI is the CDR2. The cohort was made up of several hundred healthy bone marrow donors. All cohort members were sampled while nominally healthy, although unrecorded immune exposures were likely present. The donor tested CMV seronegative, placing the donor among the 352 seronegative members of the cohort. Every donor gave a peripheral blood sample, and the peripheral blood mononuclear cells from that sample were used for TCR beta sequencing. Genomic DNA was extracted from the blood cell samples with the Qiagen DNeasy Blood Extraction Kit. On this clone itself: What antigen it recognizes has not been identified. No base qualities exist here, and no much larger clone lies one base off it.

The library was generated by the immunoSEQ multiplex PCR assay. A mixture of 60 forward primers for TCR Vbeta segments and 13 reverse primers for TCR Jbeta segments was used in the multiplex PCR. A multiplex PCR assay on genomic DNA amplified the CDR3 region of rearranged TCR beta genes. Amplified TCR beta libraries were sequenced as 87-base-pair reads on the Illumina HiSeq System. In the source study's methods: A later analysis counted about 80 million unique TCR beta chains across the 666 repertoires, and some 11 million of these chains were shared by at least two donors. Raw reads were error-corrected and collapsed into unique sequences with a nearest-neighbor algorithm that merged closely related sequences to remove PCR and sequencing errors. To assign V, D and J gene segments, CDR3 sequences were aligned to IMGT reference sequences. For a sequence to be retained, a match of at least six nucleotides was required to both a V gene segment and a J gene segment. A rearrangement was called productive if the CDR3 had no stop codons and remained in frame with V and J, and every other rearrangement was called non-productive. Following IMGT convention, CDR3 was defined as the stretch from the second conserved V-encoded cysteine to the conserved J-encoded phenylalanine. In an earlier analysis of more than 550 of the donors, sequences lacking an unambiguous match to a single V gene segment were excluded. In an earlier analysis of around 590 of the donors, a V segment was called functional when productive rearrangements were above 56.7%, and segregating when the standard deviation between donors exceeded 5%. To diagnose cytomegalovirus status from the catalog of TCR beta chain sequences, a statistical classification framework was built. A later analysis assigned V and J genes by comparing TCR nucleotide sequences with IMGT/GENE-DB human TR gene sequences. Using the TCRdist pipeline, a later analysis assigned CDR3 sequences along with most-parsimonious VDJ recombination scenarios. In a later analysis, each TCR beta chain was defined by its CDR3 amino acid sequence together with its V-gene family, and reads lacking a unique V-gene family were excluded. A later analysis removed several hundred highly shared, low-generation-probability nucleotide sequences to deal with suspected cross-contamination and a sequencing artifact. For each public chain, a later analysis derived a clonal expansion index from normalized ranks of inferred template counts within each repertoire. A later analysis computed generation probabilities with a VDJ recombination model fitted to out-of-frame rearrangements, and checked the results against IGoR. In a later analysis, TCR-TCR, TCR-HLA and TCR-CMV co-occurrence was scored with hypergeometric tests, and a repertoire-size bias correction was applied to TCR pairs. False discovery rates were estimated in a later analysis by permuting HLA or CMV assignments 20 times. A later analysis grouped co-occurring TCRs with DBSCAN, adding TCRdist sequence similarity when clustering within HLA-allele-positive subsets. Repertoires with fewer than 30,000 or more than 120,000 public chains, plus five repertoires with anomalous nucleotide sharing, were excluded from co-occurrence clustering. As stored in TCRdb, this immuneACCESS dataset retains in-frame rearrangements with V and J assigned. A fraction of the clones does not appear; measured against another copy, unresolved V genes explain less than half of the discrepancy, and the remainder lacks a known reason. That table furnishes V, J and clone size, whereas the DNA furnished D and trimming. The sample table lists roughly 190,000 clones, 87% of them with a count of one. The ten largest clones capture 1% to 1.5% of the sample.

Material: PBMCs. The TCR originated in a man under 40 in good health and CMV-seronegative. The chain was built from TRBV2 and TRBJ1-4, and 7 bases in between align with TRBD1. Here the CDR3 is given as CASRWGQPNEKLFF. The nucleotide sequence reads TGTGCCAGCAGATGGGGACAGCCTAATGAAAAACTGTTTTTT.